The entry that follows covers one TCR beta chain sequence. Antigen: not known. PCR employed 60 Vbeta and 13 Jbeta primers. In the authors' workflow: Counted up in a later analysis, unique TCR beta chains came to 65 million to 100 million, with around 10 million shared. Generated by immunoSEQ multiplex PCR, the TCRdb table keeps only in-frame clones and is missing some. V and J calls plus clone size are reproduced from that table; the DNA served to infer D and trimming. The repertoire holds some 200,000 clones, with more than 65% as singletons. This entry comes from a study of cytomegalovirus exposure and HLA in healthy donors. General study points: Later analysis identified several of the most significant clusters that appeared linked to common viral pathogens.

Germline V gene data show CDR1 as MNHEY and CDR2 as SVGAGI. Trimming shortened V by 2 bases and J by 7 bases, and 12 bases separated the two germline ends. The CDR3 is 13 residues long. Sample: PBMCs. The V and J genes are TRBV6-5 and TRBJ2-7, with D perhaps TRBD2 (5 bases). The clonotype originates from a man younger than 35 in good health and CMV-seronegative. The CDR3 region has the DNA TGTGCCAGCAGTTACGATGACTCGGGGGAGCAGTACTTC. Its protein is CASSYDDSGEQYF.